This T cell receptor beta chain derives from a study of post-analysis software for immune sequencing data. Study-wide results and limits: Relative to controls, patients had about 5 TRBV segments at higher frequency, with TRBV5-6, TRBV5-1 and TRBV20-1 among these.

The CDR3 length is 16 residues. CDR1 KGHDR and CDR2 SFDVKD come from the germline V gene. Trimming removed 4 bases from V and 1 base from J, with 14 bases in between. This clonotype was counted a few times. Its cognate antigen is unknown. TCR beta cDNA libraries included unique molecular identifiers. TCRdb reprocessed the PCR reads with MiXCR, giving one entry per CDR3 protein. The sample lists 450,000 to 650,000 distinct CDR3 sequences; 44% were seen once. The material sequenced was blood. This rearrangement joins TRBV24-1 to TRBJ2-3; TRBD2 is a possible D gene (6 bases). This sequence was found in a girl aged 10 to 17 with multiple sclerosis. The CDR3 region is CATSELGLQGTDTQYF. Written as DNA, the CDR3 is TGTGCCACCAGTGAATTGGGACTTCAGGGCACAGATACGCAGTATTTT.